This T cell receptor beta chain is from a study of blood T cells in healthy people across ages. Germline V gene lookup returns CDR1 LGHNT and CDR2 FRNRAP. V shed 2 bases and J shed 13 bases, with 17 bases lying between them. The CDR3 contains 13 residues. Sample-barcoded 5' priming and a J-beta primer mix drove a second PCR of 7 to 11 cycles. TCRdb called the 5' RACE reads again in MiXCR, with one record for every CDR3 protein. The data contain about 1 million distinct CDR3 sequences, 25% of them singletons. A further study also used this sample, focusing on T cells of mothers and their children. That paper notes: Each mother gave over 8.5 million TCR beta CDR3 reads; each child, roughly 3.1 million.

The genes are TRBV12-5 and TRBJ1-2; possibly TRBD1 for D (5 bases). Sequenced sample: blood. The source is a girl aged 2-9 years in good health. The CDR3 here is CASGLLGTLGTTF. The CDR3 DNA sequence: TGTGCTAGTGGTTTGTTGGGGACCCTTGGGACCACCTTC.